These 2 T cell receptor beta chains came from one sample sequenced in a study of T cell repertoires in cytomegalovirus infection. TCRdb called the reads again in MiXCR, with one record for every CDR3 protein. The profile covers hundreds of thousands of distinct CDR3 sequences, with roughly 31% appearing a single time and about an eighth taken by the ten largest. These receptors lack a known antigen. The material sequenced was cultured CD8+ T cells from PBMCs, taken from culture after CMV antigen stimulation. The receptors come from a human donor in good health (CMV status not recorded). Some clones in this sample may be carry-over from other donors' samples.

The chain couples TRBV4-1 to TRBJ1-5; D call uncertain. The ends were cut back, 0 bases at V and 3 bases at J, with 6 bases in the middle. Germline CDR1 MGHRA, CDR2 YSYEKL. This CDR3 region has 14 residues. The CDR3 loop reads CASSQEPDNQPQHF. CDR3 DNA: TGCGCCAGCAGCCAAGAGCCTGACAATCAGCCCCAGCATTTT.

J is TRBJ2-1 and V is TRBV5-6, with TRBD1 identical over 9 bases. Germline CDR1 reads SGHDT; CDR2 reads YYEEEE. Trimming removed 4 bases from V and 6 bases from J; junction bases left unmatched: 2. CDR3 length equals 13 residues. The CDR3 spells CASSGTGINEQFF. The DNA of the CDR3 is TGTGCCAGCAGCGGGACAGGGATCAATGAGCAGTTCTTC.